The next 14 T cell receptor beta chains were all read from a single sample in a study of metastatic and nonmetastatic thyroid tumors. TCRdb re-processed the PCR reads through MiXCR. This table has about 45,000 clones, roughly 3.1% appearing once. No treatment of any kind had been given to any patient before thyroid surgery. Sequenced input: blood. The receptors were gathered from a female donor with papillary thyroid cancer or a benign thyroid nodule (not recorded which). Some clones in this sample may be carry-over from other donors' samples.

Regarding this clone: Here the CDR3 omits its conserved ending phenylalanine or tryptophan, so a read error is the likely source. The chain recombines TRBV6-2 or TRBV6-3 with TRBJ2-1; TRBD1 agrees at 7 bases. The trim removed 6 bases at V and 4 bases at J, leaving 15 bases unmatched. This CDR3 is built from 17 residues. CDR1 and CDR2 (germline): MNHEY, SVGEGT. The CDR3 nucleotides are TGTGCCAGCAGCCCGACGTCAGTTGTGACAGGGTACAATGAGCAGTTCATC. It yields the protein CASSPTSVVTGYNEQFI.

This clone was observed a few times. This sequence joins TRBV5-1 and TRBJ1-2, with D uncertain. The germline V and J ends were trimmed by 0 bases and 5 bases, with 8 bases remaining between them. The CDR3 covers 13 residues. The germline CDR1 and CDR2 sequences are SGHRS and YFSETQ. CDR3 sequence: CASSLVGGYGYTF. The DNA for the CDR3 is TGCGCCAGCAGCTTGGTGGGAGGGTATGGCTACACCTTC.

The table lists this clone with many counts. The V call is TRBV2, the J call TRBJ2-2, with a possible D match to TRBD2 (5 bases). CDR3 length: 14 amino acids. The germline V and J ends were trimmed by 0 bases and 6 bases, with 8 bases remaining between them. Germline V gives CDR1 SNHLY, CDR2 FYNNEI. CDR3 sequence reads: CASSEAEAAGELFF. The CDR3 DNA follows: TGTGCCAGCAGTGAAGCGGAGGCGGCCGGGGAGCTGTTTTTT.

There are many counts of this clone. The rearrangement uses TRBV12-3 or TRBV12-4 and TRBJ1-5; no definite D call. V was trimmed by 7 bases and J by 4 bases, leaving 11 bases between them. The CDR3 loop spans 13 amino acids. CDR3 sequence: CASKKGSNQPQHF. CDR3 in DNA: TGTGCCAGCAAGAAAGGGTCAAATCAGCCCCAGCATTTT.

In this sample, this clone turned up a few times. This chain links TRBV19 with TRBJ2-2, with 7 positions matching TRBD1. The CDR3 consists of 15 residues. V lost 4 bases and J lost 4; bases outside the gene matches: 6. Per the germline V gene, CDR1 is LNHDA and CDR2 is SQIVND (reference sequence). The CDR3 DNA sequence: TGTGCCAGTAGTAACCCGACAGGGTCCACCGGGGAGCTGTTTTTT. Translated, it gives CASSNPTGSTGELFF. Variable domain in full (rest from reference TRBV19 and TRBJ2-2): DGGITQSPKYLFRKEGQNVTLSCEQNLNHDAMYWYRQDPGQGLRLIYYSQIVNDFQKGDIAEGYSVSREKKESFPLTVTSAQKNPTAFYLCASSNPTGSTGELFFGEGSRLTVL.

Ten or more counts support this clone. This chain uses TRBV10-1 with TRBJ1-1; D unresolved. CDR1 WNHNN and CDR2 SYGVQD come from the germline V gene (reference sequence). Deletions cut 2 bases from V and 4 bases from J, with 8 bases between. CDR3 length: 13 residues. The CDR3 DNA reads TGCGCCAGCAGTGAGCGGTACGTCACTGAAGCTTTCTTT. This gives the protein CASSERYVTEAFF.

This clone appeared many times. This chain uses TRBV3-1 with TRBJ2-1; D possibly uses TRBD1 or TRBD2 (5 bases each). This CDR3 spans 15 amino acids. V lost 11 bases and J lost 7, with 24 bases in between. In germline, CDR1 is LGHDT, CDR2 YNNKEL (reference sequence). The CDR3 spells CASSLGAGTANEQFF. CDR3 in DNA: TGTGCCTCCTCCCTCGGGGCCGGGACCGCTAATGAGCAGTTCTTC.

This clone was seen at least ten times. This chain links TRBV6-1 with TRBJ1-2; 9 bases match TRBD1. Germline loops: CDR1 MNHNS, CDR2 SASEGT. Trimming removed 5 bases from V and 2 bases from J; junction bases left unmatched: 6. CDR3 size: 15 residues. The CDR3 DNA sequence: TGTGCCAGCAGTCGGGGGACAGGGTACAACTATGGCTACACCTTC. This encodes CASSRGTGYNYGYTF.

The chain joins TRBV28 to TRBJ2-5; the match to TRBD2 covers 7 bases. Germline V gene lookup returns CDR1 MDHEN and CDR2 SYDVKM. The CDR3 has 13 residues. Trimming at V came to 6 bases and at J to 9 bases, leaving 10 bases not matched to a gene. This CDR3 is CASRPRGRGSQYF. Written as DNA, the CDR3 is TGTGCCAGCAGGCCTCGCGGGAGAGGGTCCCAGTACTTC.

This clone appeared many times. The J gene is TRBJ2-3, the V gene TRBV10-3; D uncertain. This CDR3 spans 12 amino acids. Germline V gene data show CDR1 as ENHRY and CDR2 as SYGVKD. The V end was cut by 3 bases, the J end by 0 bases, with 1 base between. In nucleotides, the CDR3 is TGTGCCATCAGTGACAGCACAGATACGCAGTATTTT. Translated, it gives CAISDSTDTQYF.

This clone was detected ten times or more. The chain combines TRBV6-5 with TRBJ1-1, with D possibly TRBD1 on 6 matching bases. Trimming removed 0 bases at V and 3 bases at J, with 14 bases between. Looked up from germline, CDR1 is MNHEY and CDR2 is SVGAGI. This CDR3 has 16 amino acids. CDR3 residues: CASSYSPRTVYTEAFF. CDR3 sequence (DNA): TGTGCCAGCAGTTACTCCCCTCGGACAGTTTACACTGAAGCTTTCTTT.

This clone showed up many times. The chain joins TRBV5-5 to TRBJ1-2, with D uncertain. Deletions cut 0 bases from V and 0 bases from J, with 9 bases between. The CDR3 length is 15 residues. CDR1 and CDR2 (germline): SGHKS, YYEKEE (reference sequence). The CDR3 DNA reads TGTGCCAGCAGCTTGGTCACCGAAGCTAACTATGGCTACACCTTC. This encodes CASSLVTEANYGYTF.

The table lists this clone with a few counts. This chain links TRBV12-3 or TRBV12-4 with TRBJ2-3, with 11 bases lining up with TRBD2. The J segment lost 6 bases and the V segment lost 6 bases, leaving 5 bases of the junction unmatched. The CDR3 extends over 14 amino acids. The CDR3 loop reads CASRLAGGWDTQYF. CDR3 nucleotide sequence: TGTGCCAGCAGGCTAGCGGGAGGTTGGGATACGCAGTATTTT.

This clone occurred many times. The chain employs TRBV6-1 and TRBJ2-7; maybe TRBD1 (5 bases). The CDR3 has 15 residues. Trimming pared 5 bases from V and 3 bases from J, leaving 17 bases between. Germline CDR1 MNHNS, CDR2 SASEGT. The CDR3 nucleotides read TGTGCCAGCAGTTACGTATATCAGGGTCTCTACGAGCAGTACTTC. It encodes CASSYVYQGLYEQYF.